The subject of this entry is one T cell receptor (beta chain). This entry comes from a study of blood T cells in healthy people across ages. The CDR3 has 16 amino acids. Germline values: CDR1 SGHDT, CDR2 YYEEEE. V dropped 2 bases and J dropped 1 base, with 15 bases sitting between them. The authors ran a second PCR of roughly 6 to 12 cycles using a sample-barcoded 5' primer and a J-beta primer mix. TCRdb processed the 5' RACE reads anew with MiXCR; each CDR3 protein has one entry. This table has around 990,000 distinct CDR3 sequences, roughly two fifths appearing once. This TCR was sampled from a man younger than 30 in good health. V and J are TRBV5-6 and TRBJ1-1; D possibly corresponds to TRBD1 (6 bases). The sample consisted of blood. The CDR3 DNA reads TGTGCCAGCAGCTTATCGTGGAAGGGGGGGAACACTGAAGCTTTCTTT. Encoded protein: CASSLSWKGGNTEAFF.